This T cell receptor beta chain was recovered during a study of human T cells and chemical hapten exposure (dated by TCRdb to 2020 to 2022). As for the study more broadly: Libraries were pooled for sequencing, and variation in per-sample TCR yields was attributed mainly to small differences in library volumes within the pool. In alopecia patients, the study followed how the peripheral blood TCR repertoire changed in vivo over primary and secondary sensitization to diphenylcyclopropenone (DPC), a hapten. For every blood RNA sample, sequencing covered both the TCR alpha and TCR beta chains. The study at large found these results: After repeated subsampling, the strength of the expansion versus patch-test correlation and the threshold at which it became significant changed. DPC sensitization did not change how many TCRs were above 1 in 1000 frequency, and no evidence was found of alterations in global repertoire structure.

This clonotype showed up many times. No antigen is known for it. There are no base qualities to consult, and no much larger clone falls within one base. Preparation of the library involved RACE. The sequencer listed for this sample is NextSeq 500. During library preparation, unique molecular identifiers were attached to individual cDNA molecules so that TCRs could be counted quantitatively and reproducibly. The paper's data handling went like this. A median of approximately 96,000 TCRs per sample was observed, with a range of about 20,000 to 750,000. The Decombinator software suite was used to annotate V, J and CDR3 in the TCR reads. For the PS versus PT1 abundance plots, all samples were subsampled to the same number of TCRs (28,000). TCRs were defined as expanded if absent before sensitization and observed at least eight times at the 2-week time point. The public reads were quality trimmed at Q25 with fastp and then assembled into clones with MiXCR by TCRdb, keeping productive beta chains. Every entry covers one CDR3 protein and lists the most common genes and DNA from its rows. In this record, the V and J calls reflect TCRdb's handling and not the investigators' own analysis. For this sample there are about 45,000 distinct CDR3 sequences; 4.3% appear just once. The ten biggest clones cover about 1.6% of the sample.

The time point tag for this specimen amounts to: healthy volunteer bleed at 2 weeks. Total RNA was extracted from unfractionated whole blood collected in Tempus Blood RNA tubes. A handful of healthy volunteers acted as controls for TCR sequencing and had blood drawn at day 0, 2 weeks and 6 weeks. The sample consisted of whole blood. The clonotype originates from a female donor in good health. Some clones in this sample may be carry-over from other donors' samples.

The sequence in DNA is TGTGCCAGCAGTTACGGGAGGCTCAATGAGCAGTTCTTC. This encodes CASSYGRLNEQFF. The sequence is built from TRBV11-2 and TRBJ2-1; TRBD2 agrees with 7 junctional bases. Including cysteine and phenylalanine, the CDR3 has 13 amino acids. Of all the DNA, just the CDR3 is kept, 39 bases in frame from base 1. Reading the germline V gene gives CDR1 SGHAT and CDR2 FQNNGV. For this chain, trimming is 6 bases at the V end and 6 bases at the J end, and the number of junction bases without a gene match is 5.